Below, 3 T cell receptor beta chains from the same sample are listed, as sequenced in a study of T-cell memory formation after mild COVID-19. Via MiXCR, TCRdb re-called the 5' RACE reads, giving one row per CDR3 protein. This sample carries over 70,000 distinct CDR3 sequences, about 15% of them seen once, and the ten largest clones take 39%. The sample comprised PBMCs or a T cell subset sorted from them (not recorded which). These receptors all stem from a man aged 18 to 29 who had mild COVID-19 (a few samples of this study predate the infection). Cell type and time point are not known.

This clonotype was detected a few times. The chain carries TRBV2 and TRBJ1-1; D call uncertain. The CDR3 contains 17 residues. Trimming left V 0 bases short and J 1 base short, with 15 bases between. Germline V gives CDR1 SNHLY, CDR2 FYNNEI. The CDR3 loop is CASSEASEETWNTEAFF. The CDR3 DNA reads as TGTGCCAGCAGTGAAGCGAGCGAAGAAACATGGAACACTGAAGCTTTCTTT.

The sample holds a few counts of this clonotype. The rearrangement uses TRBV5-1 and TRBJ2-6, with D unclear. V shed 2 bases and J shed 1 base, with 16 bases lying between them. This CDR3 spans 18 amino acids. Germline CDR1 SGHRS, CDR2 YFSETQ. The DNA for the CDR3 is TGCGCCAGCAGCTTTTGGGCGACTCCACCGTCTGGGGCCAACGTCCTGACTTTC. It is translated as CASSFWATPPSGANVLTF.

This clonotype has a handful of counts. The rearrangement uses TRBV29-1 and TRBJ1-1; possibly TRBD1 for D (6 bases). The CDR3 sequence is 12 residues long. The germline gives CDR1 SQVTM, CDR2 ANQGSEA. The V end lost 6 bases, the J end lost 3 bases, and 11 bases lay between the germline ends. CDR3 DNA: TGCAGCGTGGACGACAGGTACACTGAAGCTTTCTTT. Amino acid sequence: CSVDDRYTEAFF.